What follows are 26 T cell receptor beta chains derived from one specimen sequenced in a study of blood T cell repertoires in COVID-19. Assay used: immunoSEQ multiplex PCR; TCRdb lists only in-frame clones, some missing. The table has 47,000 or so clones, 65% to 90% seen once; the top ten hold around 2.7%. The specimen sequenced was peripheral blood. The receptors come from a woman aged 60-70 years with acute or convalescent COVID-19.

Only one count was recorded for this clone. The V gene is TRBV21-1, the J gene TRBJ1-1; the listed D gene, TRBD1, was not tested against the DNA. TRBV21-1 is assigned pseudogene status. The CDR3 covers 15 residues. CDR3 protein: CASNRMGKANTEAFF. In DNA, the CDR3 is TGTGCCAGCAACCGTATGGGCAAGGCGAACACTGAAGCTTTCTTT.

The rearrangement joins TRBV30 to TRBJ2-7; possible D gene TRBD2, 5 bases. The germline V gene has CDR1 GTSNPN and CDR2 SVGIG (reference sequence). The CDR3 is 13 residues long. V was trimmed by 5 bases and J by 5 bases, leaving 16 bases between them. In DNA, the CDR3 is TGTGCCTGGGATAACACACCCGGGGACGAGCAGTACTTC. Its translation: CAWDNTPGDEQYF.

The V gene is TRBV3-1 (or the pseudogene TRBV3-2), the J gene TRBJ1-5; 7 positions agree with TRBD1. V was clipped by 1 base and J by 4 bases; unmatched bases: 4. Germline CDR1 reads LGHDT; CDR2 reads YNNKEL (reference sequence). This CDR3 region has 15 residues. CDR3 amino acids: CASSQGGGHNQPQHF. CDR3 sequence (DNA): TGTGCCAGCAGCCAAGGAGGGGGCCATAATCAGCCCCAGCATTTT.

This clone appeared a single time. The CDR3 region is CSVGGGGYEQYF. The CDR3 DNA follows: TGCAGCGTTGGAGGGGGTGGGTACGAGCAGTACTTC. The V and J genes are TRBV29-1 and TRBJ2-7; possibly TRBD1 for D (6 bases). The germline V gene has CDR1 SQVTM and CDR2 ANQGSEA. V was cut by 4 bases and J by 4 bases, with 11 bases left in between. The CDR3 totals 12 residues.

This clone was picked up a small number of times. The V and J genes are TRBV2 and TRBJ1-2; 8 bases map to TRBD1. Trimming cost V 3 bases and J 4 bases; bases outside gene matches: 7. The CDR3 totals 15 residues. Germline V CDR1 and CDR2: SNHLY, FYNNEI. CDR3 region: CASSEGWGQAYGYTF. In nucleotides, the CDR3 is TGTGCCAGCAGTGAGGGTTGGGGACAGGCCTATGGCTACACCTTC.

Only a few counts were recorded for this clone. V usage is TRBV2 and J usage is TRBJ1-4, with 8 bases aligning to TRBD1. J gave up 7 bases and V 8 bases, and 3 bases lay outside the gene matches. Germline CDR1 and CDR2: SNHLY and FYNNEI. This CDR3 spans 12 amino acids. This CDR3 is CASGQGGEKLFF. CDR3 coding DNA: TGTGCCAGCGGACAGGGCGGTGAAAAACTGTTTTTT.

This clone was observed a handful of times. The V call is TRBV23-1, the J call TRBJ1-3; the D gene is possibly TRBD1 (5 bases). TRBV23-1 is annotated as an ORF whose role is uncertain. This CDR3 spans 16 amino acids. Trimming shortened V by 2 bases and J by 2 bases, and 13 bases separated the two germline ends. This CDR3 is CASSQGRGIPGNTIYF. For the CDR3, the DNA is TGCGCCAGCAGTCAAGGAAGGGGAATCCCTGGAAACACCATATATTTT.

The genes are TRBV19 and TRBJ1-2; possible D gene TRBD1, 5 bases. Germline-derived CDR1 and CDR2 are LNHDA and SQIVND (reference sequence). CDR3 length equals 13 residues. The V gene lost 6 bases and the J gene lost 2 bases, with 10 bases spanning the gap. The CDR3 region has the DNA TGTGCCAGTAGGGCAGGGCCCAACTATGGCTACACCTTC. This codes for CASRAGPNYGYTF.

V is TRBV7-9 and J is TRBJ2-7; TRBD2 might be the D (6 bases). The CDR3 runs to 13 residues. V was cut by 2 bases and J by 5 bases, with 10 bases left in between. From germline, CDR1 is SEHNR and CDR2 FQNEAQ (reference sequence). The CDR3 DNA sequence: TGTGCCAGCAGCTTATATAGGGAGGACGAGCAGTACTTC. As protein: CASSLYREDEQYF. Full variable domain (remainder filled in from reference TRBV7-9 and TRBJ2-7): DTGVSQNPRHKITKRGQNVTFRCDPISEHNRLYWYRQTLGQGPEFLTYFQNEAQLEKSRLLSDRFSAERPKGSFSTLEIQRTEQGDSAMYLCASSLYREDEQYFGPGTRLTVT.

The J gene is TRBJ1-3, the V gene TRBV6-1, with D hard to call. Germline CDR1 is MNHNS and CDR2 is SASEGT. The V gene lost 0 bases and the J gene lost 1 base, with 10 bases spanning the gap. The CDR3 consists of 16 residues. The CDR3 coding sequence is TGTGCCAGCAGTGAAGCCTTCGGCGGTTCTGGAAACACCATATATTTT. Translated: CASSEAFGGSGNTIYF.

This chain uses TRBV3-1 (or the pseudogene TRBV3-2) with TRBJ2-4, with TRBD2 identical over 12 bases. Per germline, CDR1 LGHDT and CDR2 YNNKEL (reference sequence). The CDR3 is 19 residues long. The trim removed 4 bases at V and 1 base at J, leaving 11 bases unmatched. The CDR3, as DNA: TGTGCCAGCAGCCTGGGACTAGCGGGCCTCCTGATGGCCAAAAACATTCAGTACTTC. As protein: CASSLGLAGLLMAKNIQYF.

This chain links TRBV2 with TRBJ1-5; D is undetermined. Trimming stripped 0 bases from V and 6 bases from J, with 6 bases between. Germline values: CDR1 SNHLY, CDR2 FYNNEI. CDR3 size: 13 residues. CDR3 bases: TGTGCCAGCAGTGAAGCCAGTCTTCAGCCCCAGCATTTT. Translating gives CASSEASLQPQHF.

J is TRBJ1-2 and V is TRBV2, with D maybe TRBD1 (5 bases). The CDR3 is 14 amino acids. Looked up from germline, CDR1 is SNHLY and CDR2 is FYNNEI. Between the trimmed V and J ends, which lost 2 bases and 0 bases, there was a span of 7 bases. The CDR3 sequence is CASSETGANYGYTF. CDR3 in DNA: TGTGCCAGCAGTGAAACGGGGGCTAACTATGGCTACACCTTC. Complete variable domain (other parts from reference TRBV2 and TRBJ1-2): EPEVTQTPSHQVTQMGQEVILRCVPISNHLYFYWYRQILGQKVEFLVSFYNNEISEKSEIFDDQFSVERPDGSNFTLKIRSTKLEDSAMYFCASSETGANYGYTFGSGTRLTVV.

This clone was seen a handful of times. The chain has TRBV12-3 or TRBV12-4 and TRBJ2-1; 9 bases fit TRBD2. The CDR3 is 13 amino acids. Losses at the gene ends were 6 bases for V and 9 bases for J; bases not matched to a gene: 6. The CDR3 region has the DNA TGTGCCAGCAGCTTGGGACTAGCTCTTGAGCAGTTCTTC. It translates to CASSLGLALEQFF.

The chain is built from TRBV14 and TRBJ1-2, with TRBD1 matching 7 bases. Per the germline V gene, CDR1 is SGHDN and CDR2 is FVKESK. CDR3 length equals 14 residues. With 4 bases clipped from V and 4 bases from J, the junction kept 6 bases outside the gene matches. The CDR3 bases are TGTGCCAGCAGCCGGGACAGTTTTTCCTATGGCTACACCTTC. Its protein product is CASSRDSFSYGYTF.

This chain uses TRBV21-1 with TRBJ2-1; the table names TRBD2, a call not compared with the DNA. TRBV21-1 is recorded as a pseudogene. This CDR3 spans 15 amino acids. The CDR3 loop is CASSKRRLPENEQFF. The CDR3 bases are TGTGCCAGCAGCAAACGGAGACTACCAGAGAATGAGCAGTTCTTC.

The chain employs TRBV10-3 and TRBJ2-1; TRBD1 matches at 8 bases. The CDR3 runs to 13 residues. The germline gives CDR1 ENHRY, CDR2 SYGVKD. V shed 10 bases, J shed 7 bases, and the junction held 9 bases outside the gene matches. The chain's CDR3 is CATRQGMGNEQFF. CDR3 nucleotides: TGTGCCACCCGACAGGGGATGGGGAATGAGCAGTTCTTC.

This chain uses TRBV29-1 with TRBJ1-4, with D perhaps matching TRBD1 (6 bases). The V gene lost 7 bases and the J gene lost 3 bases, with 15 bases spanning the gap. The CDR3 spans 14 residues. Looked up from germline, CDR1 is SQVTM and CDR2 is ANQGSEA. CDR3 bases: TGCAGCGCCCGGGGGGGCAGACCTAATGAAAAACTGTTTTTT. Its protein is CSARGGRPNEKLFF.

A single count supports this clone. CDR3: CASSSRGFGYGYTF. The CDR3 DNA sequence: TGTGCCAGCAGCTCCAGGGGTTTTGGCTATGGCTACACCTTC. The rearrangement joins TRBV7-2 to TRBJ1-2; D might be TRBD1 (6 bases). Per germline, CDR1 SGHTA and CDR2 FQGNSA. The CDR3 is 14 amino acids. V was clipped by 4 bases and J by 4 bases, with 13 bases between them.

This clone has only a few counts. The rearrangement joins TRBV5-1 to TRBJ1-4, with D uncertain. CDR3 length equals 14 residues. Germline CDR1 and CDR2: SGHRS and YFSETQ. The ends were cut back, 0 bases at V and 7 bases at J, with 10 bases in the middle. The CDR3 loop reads CASSLEDGGEKLFF. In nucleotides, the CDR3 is TGCGCCAGCAGCTTGGAGGATGGCGGTGAAAAACTGTTTTTT.

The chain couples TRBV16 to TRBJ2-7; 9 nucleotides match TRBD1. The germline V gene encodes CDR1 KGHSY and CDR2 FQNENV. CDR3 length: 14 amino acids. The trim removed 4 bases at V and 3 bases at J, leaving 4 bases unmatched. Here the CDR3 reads CASSPGQGHYEQYF. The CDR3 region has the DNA TGTGCCAGCAGCCCCGGACAGGGGCACTACGAGCAGTACTTC.

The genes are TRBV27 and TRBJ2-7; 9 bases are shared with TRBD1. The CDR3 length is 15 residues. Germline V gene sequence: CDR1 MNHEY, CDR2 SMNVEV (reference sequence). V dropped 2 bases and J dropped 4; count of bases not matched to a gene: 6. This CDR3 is CASSLVQGAGYEQYF. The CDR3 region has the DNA TGTGCCAGCAGTTTAGTACAGGGGGCCGGATACGAGCAGTACTTC.

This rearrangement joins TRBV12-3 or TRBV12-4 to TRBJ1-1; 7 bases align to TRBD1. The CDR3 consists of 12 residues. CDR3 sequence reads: CATGKLSTEAFF. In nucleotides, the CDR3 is TGTGCGACAGGGAAATTATCCACTGAAGCTTTCTTT.

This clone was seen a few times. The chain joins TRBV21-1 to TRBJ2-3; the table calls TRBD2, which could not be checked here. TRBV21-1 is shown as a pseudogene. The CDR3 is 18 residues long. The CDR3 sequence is CASSRITKGLAATDTQYF. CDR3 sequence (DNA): TGTGCCAGCAGCAGGATTACGAAGGGACTAGCGGCCACAGATACGCAGTATTTT.

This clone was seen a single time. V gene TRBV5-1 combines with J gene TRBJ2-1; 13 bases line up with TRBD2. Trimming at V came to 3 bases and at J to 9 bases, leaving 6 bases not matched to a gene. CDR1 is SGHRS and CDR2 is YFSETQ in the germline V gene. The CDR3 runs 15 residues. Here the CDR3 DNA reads TGCGCCAGCAGCTCCGGACTAGCGGGGGCGGGTGAGCAGTTCTTC. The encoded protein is CASSSGLAGAGEQFF. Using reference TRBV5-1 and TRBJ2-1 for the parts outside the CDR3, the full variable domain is KAGVTQTPRYLIKTRGQQVTLSCSPISGHRSVSWYQQTPGQGLQFLFEYFSETQRNKGNFPGRFSGRQFSNSRSEMNVSTLELGDSALYLCASSSGLAGAGEQFFGPGTRLTVL.

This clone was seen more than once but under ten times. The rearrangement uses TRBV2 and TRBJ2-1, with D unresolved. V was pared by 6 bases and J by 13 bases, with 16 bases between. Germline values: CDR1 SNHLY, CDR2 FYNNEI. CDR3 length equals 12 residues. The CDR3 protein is CASSQKGGLQFF. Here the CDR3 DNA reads TGTGCCAGCAGCCAAAAAGGCGGCTTACAGTTCTTC.